This T cell receptor (beta chain) was obtained from a study of regulatory T cells in long-lasting Graves disease. General study results and limits: Patients with persistent disease shared 2,741 public clonotypes, outpacing the roughly 870 shared by new patients.

Arm-PCR with iRepertoire HTBI primers amplified the CDR3 regions for these TCR beta libraries. In TCRdb, the multiplex PCR reads were re-called with MiXCR into one record per CDR3 protein. The table records 400,000 to 500,000 distinct CDR3 sequences, 14% to 15% of them present only once. Described time point: newly diagnosed GD, antithyroid drugs for less than 3 months. Isolated PBMC RNA provided the starting material for the TCR library. This clonotype was seen many times. The antigen remains undetermined. There are 13 residues in the CDR3. V was trimmed by 1 base and J by 7 bases, leaving 9 bases between them. The germline V gene has CDR1 SGHDT and CDR2 YYEEEE. The sample also formed part of further work on T cells in Graves' hyperthyroidism and ophthalmopathy. That publication notes: The HTBI set primed first-round TCR CDR3 RT-PCR.

The chain couples TRBV5-6 to TRBJ2-1, with a possible D match to TRBD1 (5 bases). Sequenced here: peripheral blood mononuclear cells (PBMCs), sampled at new diagnosis, from a patient treated with antithyroid drugs. The source is a woman in her twenties or thirties with Graves disease. CDR3: CASSLWGLNEQFF. The CDR3 DNA reads as TGTGCCAGCAGCTTGTGGGGCCTGAATGAGCAGTTCTTC. Full variable domain (rest looked up from reference TRBV5-6 and TRBJ2-1): DAGVTQSPTHLIKTRGQQVTLRCSPKSGHDTVSWYQQALGQGPQFIFQYYEEEERQRGNFPDRFSGHQFPNYSSELNVNALLLGDSALYLCASSLWGLNEQFFGPGTRLTVL.